What follows describes a single T cell receptor beta chain. Its target is unknown. This specimen comes from a study of shared clonotypes between healthy human individuals. Study information: CD4 naive and memory got three plates each, CD8 naive two, CD8 memory one.

CD45RO-negative CD8 cells positively selected for CCR7 made up the naive population, which excluded terminally differentiated effector memory CD45RA+ cells. Study-wide points: What rarefaction showed was incomplete sorted-subset sequencing despite large depth. Naive subsets typically showed greater estimated richness than memory subsets.

Using about 220 ng DNA, 25,000 to 35,000 T cell genomes, the sorted-subset replicate PCRs were run. Measured with immunoSEQ multiplex PCR; TCRdb has only the in-frame clones, and not every one. The sample lists about 590,000 clones; nearly 97% were seen once. Trimming pared 5 bases from V and 0 bases from J, leaving 9 bases between. Germline assignment: CDR1 SGHVS and CDR2 FNYEAQ. This CDR3 spans 14 amino acids. The receptor was derived from a woman in her twenties or thirties in good health. This chain joins TRBV7-6 and TRBJ2-3; D might be TRBD1 (5 bases). The material sequenced was naive CD8+ T cells sorted from blood. The CDR3 protein is CASSPDRSTDTQYF. In DNA, the CDR3 is TGTGCCAGCAGCCCCGACAGAAGCACAGATACGCAGTATTTT. The full variable domain, in which reference TRBV7-6 and TRBJ2-3 provide the parts outside the CDR3, is GAGVSQSPRYKVTKRGQDVALRCDPISGHVSLYWYRQALGQGPEFLTYFNYEAQQDKSGLPNDRFSAERPEGSISTLTIQRTEQRDSAMYRCASSPDRSTDTQYFGPGTRLTVL.